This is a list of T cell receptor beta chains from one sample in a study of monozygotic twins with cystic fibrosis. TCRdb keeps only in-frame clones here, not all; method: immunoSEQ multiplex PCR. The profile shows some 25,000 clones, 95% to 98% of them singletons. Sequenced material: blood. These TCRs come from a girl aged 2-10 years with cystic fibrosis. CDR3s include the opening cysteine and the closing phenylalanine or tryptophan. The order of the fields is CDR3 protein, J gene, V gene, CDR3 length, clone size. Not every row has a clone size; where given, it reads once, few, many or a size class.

cdr3_aa: CASGQRGTGRETQYF
j_call: TRBJ2-5
v_call: TRBV27
cdr3_length: 15
clone_size: .

cdr3_aa: CASSPPGLGGYEQYF
j_call: TRBJ2-7
v_call: TRBV18
cdr3_length: 15
clone_size: .

cdr3_aa: CASSRDRQNTGELFF
j_call: TRBJ2-2
v_call: TRBV2
cdr3_length: 15
clone_size: .

cdr3_aa: CASSLELGPPRGYTF
j_call: TRBJ1-2
v_call: TRBV5-6
cdr3_length: 15
clone_size: .

cdr3_aa: CASSQGWGAGNEKLFF
j_call: TRBJ1-4
v_call: TRBV4-3
cdr3_length: 16
clone_size: .

cdr3_aa: CASSSTGTVGNEQYF
j_call: TRBJ2-7
v_call: TRBV27
cdr3_length: 15
clone_size: .

cdr3_aa: CASTPRRGRSGYTF
j_call: TRBJ1-2
v_call: TRBV19
cdr3_length: 14
clone_size: .

cdr3_aa: CASSPGTSGSNEQFF
j_call: TRBJ2-1
v_call: TRBV6-4
cdr3_length: 15
clone_size: .

cdr3_aa: CASSPGLAGSNEQFF
j_call: TRBJ2-1
v_call: TRBV19
cdr3_length: 15
clone_size: .

cdr3_aa: CASSLGGSSTDTQYF
j_call: TRBJ2-3
v_call: TRBV11-3
cdr3_length: 15
clone_size: .

cdr3_aa: CASSQGLTDTQYF
j_call: TRBJ2-3
v_call: TRBV14
cdr3_length: 13
clone_size: .

cdr3_aa: CASSPPEVETQYF
j_call: TRBJ2-5
v_call: TRBV18
cdr3_length: 13
clone_size: once

cdr3_aa: CASSPGQGAYEQYF
j_call: TRBJ2-7
v_call: TRBV4-2
cdr3_length: 14
clone_size: .

cdr3_aa: CASSLALGNPEAFF
j_call: TRBJ1-1
v_call: TRBV7-9
cdr3_length: 14
clone_size: .

cdr3_aa: CASSQSGQGNNYEQYF
j_call: TRBJ2-7
v_call: TRBV23-1
cdr3_length: 16
clone_size: once

cdr3_aa: CASINTGQGAGTEAFF
j_call: TRBJ1-1
v_call: TRBV27
cdr3_length: 16
clone_size: once

cdr3_aa: CASSLADSPWVVGELFF
j_call: TRBJ2-2
v_call: TRBV7-9
cdr3_length: 17
clone_size: .

cdr3_aa: CASSPQGAHNEQFF
j_call: TRBJ2-1
v_call: TRBV6-5
cdr3_length: 14
clone_size: .

cdr3_aa: CADRNTEAFF
j_call: TRBJ1-1
v_call: TRBV2
cdr3_length: 10
clone_size: .

cdr3_aa: CASTPGTIQFF
j_call: TRBJ2-1
v_call: TRBV6-1
cdr3_length: 11
clone_size: once

cdr3_aa: CAISEKTPAYEQYF
j_call: TRBJ2-7
v_call: TRBV10-3
cdr3_length: 14
clone_size: .

cdr3_aa: CASSPPGQGNEQFF
j_call: TRBJ2-1
v_call: TRBV7-9
cdr3_length: 14
clone_size: .

cdr3_aa: CASSLEVGFEQYF
j_call: TRBJ2-7
v_call: TRBV7-9
cdr3_length: 13
clone_size: .

cdr3_aa: CASSGIREPREEQYF
j_call: TRBJ2-7
v_call: TRBV6-1
cdr3_length: 15
clone_size: .

cdr3_aa: CAITKELAAYEQYF
j_call: TRBJ2-7
v_call: TRBV10-3
cdr3_length: 14
clone_size: .

cdr3_aa: CSVEWGRVGNTEAFF
j_call: TRBJ1-1
v_call: TRBV29-1
cdr3_length: 15
clone_size: .

cdr3_aa: CASSPGLGSEGGSPLHF
j_call: TRBJ1-6
v_call: TRBV7-2
cdr3_length: 17
clone_size: .

cdr3_aa: CASSLAGTNTGELFF
j_call: TRBJ2-2
v_call: TRBV11-2
cdr3_length: 15
clone_size: .

cdr3_aa: CASSLVSGRNNEQFF
j_call: TRBJ2-1
v_call: TRBV5-6
cdr3_length: 15
clone_size: .

cdr3_aa: CASSSHRRQSYEQYF
j_call: TRBJ2-7
v_call: TRBV27
cdr3_length: 15
clone_size: .

cdr3_aa: CASSPMSGYTF
j_call: TRBJ1-2
v_call: TRBV7-9
cdr3_length: 11
clone_size: few

cdr3_aa: CSVERVTVNTEAFF
j_call: TRBJ1-1
v_call: TRBV29-1
cdr3_length: 14
clone_size: .

cdr3_aa: CASSLKREGRISTDTQYF
j_call: TRBJ2-3
v_call: TRBV7-9
cdr3_length: 18
clone_size: medium-sized

cdr3_aa: CASRRDRGRETQYF
j_call: TRBJ2-5
v_call: TRBV2
cdr3_length: 14
clone_size: .

cdr3_aa: CAISDVGNEQFF
j_call: TRBJ2-1
v_call: TRBV10-3
cdr3_length: 12
clone_size: .

cdr3_aa: CASRTDGYEQYF
j_call: TRBJ2-7
v_call: TRBV2
cdr3_length: 12
clone_size: .